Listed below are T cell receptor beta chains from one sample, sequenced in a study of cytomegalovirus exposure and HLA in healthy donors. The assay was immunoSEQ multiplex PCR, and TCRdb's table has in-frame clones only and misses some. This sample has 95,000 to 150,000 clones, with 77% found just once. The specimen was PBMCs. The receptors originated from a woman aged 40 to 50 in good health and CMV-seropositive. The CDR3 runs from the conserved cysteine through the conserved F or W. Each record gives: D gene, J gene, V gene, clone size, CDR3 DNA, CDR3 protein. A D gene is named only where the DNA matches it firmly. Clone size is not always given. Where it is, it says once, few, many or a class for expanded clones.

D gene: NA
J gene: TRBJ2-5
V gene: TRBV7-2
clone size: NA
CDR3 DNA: TGTGCCAGCAGCGGCTATGGCGGGCAAGAGACCCAGTACTTC
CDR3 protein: CASSGYGGQETQYF

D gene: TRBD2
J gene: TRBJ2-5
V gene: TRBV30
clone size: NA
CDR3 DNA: TGTGCCTGGAGTCCGATAGCGGGAGCTCGGTACTTC
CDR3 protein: CAWSPIAGARYF

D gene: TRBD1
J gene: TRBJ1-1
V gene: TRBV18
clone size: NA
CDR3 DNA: TGTGCCAGCTCACTGGGGACAGGGGGGACTGAAGCTTTCTTT
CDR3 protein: CASSLGTGGTEAFF

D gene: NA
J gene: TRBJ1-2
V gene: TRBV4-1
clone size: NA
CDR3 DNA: TGCGCCAGCAGCCAAGGGGCTGTGGACTATGGCTACACCTTC
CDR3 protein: CASSQGAVDYGYTF

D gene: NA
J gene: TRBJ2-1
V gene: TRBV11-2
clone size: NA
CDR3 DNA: TGTGCCAGCAGCTTATTAAATGAGCAGTTCTTC
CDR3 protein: CASSLLNEQFF

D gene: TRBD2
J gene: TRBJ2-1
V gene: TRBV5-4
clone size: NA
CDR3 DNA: TGTGCCAGCAGCTTCCCAACGGGACTAGCGGGAGTAAATGAGCAGTTCTTC
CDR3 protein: CASSFPTGLAGVNEQFF

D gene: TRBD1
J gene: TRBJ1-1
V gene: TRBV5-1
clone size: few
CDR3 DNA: TGCGCCAGCAGCCTCGGACAGGGGGCGCTGGGGACTGAAGCTTTCTTT
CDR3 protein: CASSLGQGALGTEAFF

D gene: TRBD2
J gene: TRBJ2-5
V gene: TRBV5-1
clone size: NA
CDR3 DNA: TGCGCCAGCAGCTTGTGGAGCGGGAGGGCGGAAGAGACCCAGTACTTC
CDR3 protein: CASSLWSGRAEETQYF

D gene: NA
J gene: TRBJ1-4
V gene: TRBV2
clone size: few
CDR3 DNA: TGTGCCAGCAATTACAGAAATGAAAAACTGTTTTTT
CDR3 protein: CASNYRNEKLFF

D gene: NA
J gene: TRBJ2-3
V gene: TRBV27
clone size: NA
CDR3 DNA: TGTGCCAGCAGTTTAAATAGCGGAGACACAGATACGCAGTATTTT
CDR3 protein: CASSLNSGDTDTQYF

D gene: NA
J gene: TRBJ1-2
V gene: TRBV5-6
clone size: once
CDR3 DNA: TGTGCCAGCAGCTTGAATCCCAGGCGCTTAAACTATGGCTACACCTTC
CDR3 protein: CASSLNPRRLNYGYTF

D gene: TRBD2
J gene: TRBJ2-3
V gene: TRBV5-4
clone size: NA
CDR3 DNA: TGTGCCAGCAGCTTAAAACTAGCGGGGTCCACAGATACGCAGTATTTT
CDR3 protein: CASSLKLAGSTDTQYF

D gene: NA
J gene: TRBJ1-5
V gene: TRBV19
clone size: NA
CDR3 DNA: TGTGCCAGTACTGAGGGCCGAAATAGCAATCAGCCCCAGCATTTT
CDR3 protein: CASTEGRNSNQPQHF

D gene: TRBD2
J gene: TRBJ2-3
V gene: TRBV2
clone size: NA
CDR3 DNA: TGTGCCAGCAGAACTATGACTAGCGGGGCCACAGATACGCAGTATTTT
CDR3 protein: CASRTMTSGATDTQYF

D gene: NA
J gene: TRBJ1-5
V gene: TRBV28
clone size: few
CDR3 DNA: TGTGCCAGCAGTTTATTCTCCGGGGGAAGCAATCAGCCCCAGCATTTT
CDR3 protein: CASSLFSGGSNQPQHF

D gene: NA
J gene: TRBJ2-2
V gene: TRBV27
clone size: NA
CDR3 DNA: TGTGCCAGCAGTTTATTACCGATGCGGTCGGGGGAGCTGTTTTTT
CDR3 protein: CASSLLPMRSGELFF

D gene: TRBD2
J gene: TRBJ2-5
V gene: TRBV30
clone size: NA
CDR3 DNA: TGTGCCTGGAAAGTAGCGGGAGGGCTAAGTGAGCAGTACTTC
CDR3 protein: CAWKVAGGLSEQYF

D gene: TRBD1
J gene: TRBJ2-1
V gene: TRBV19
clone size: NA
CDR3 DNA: TGTGCCAGTAGTACCAACCCGGGACAGGGAAGGGATGAGCAGTTCTTC
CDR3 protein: CASSTNPGQGRDEQFF

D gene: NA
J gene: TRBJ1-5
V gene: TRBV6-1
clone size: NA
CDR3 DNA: TGTGCCAGCAGTGCAGGGGATGGGGGCAATCAGCCCCAGCATTTT
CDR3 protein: CASSAGDGGNQPQHF

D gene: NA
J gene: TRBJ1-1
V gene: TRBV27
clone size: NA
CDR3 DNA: TGTGCCAGCAGTTTATGGGCGAAGAACGCTGAAGCTTTCTTT
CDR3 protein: CASSLWAKNAEAFF

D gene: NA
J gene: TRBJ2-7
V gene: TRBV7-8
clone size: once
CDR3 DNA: TGTGCCAGCAGCCAGGGACTCAACTACGAGCAGTACTTC
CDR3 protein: CASSQGLNYEQYF

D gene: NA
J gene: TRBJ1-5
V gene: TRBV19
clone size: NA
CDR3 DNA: TGTGCCAGTAATACAGGCCTCAATCAGCCCCAGCATTTT
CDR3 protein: CASNTGLNQPQHF

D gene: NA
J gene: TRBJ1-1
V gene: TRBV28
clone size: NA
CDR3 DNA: TGTGCCAGCAGTTTGGGGCGTTACACTGAAGCTTTCTTT
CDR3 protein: CASSLGRYTEAFF

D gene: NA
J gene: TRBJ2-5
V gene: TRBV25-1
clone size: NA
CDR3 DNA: TGTGCCAGCAGTGATTCGACAGTATTCCAAGAGACCCAGTACTTC
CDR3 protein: CASSDSTVFQETQYF

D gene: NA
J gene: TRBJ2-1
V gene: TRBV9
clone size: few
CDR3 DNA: TGTGCCAGCAGCGTAGGGGGTTATGAGCGGTCAACCTACAATGAGCAGTTCTTC
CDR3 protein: CASSVGGYERSTYNEQFF

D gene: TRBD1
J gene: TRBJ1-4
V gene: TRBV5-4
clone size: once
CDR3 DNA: TGTGCCAGCAGCACAGGACAGGGGGCGGATGAAAAACTGTTTTTT
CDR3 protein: CASSTGQGADEKLFF

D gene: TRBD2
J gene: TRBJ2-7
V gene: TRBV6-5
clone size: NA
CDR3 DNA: TGTGCCAGCAGTTACCAGACCGGGACTAGCTCCTACGAGCAGTACTTC
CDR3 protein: CASSYQTGTSSYEQYF

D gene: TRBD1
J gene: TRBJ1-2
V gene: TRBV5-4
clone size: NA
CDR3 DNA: TGTGCCAGCAGCCACAGGACAGGCAACTATGGCTACACCTTC
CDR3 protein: CASSHRTGNYGYTF

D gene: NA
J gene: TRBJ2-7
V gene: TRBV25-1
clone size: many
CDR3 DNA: TGTGCCAGCAGTGTAGCCACCTACGAGCAGTACTTC
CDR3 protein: CASSVATYEQYF

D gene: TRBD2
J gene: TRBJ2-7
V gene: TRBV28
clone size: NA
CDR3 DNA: TGTGCCAGCAGTTCCCGTTCTAGCGGGCTATACTCCTACGAGCAGTACTTC
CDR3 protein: CASSSRSSGLYSYEQYF

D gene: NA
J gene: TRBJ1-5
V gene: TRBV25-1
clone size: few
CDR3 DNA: TGTGCCAGCAGTGAGGGGGACACCCTTCATTTT
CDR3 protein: CASSEGDTLHF

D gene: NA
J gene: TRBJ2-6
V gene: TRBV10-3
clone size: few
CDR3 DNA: TGTGCCATCAGTGAGTTATCCCCAGGGGCTGGGGCCAACGTCCTGACTTTC
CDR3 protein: CAISELSPGAGANVLTF

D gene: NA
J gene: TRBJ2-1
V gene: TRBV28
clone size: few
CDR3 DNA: TGTGCCAGCATTTTAACTGGCTACAATGAGCAGTTCTTC
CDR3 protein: CASILTGYNEQFF

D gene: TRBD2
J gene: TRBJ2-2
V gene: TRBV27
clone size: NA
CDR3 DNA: TGTGCCACCTGCCCCATGGGGGGGACTCTTGGGACCGGGGAGCTGTTTTTT
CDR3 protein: CATCPMGGTLGTGELFF

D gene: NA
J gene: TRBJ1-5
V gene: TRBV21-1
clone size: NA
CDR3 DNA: TGTGCCAGCAGCAAAGATCGGTCGGCATCTAGCCATAGCAATCAGCCCCAGCATTTT
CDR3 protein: CASSKDRSASSHSNQPQHF

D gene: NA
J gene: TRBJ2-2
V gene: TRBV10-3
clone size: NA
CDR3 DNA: TGTGCCATCGGGCGGGACCCTAAGAACACCGGGGAGCTGTTTTTT
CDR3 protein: CAIGRDPKNTGELFF

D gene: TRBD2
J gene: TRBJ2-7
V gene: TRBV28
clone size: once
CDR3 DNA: TGTGCCAGCAGTCATGGACTAGCGGTGTGGGAGCAGTACTTC
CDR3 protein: CASSHGLAVWEQYF

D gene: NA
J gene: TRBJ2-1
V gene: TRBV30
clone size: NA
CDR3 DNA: TGTGCCTGGAGTGGGCGCGGGCAGCAGTTCTTC
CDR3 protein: CAWSGRGQQFF

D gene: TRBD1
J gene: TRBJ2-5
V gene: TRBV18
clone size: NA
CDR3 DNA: TGTGCCAGCTCAACGGACAGGGTAGAGACCCAGTACTTC
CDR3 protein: CASSTDRVETQYF

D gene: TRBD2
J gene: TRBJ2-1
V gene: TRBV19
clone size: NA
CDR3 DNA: TGTGCCAGTAGTTCCAGCGGGGTCAATGAGCAGTTCTTC
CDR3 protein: CASSSSGVNEQFF

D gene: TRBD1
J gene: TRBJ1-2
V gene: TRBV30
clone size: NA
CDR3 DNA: TGTGCCTGGAGTCTGAAGGGGGCGAACTATGGCTACACCTTC
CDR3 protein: CAWSLKGANYGYTF

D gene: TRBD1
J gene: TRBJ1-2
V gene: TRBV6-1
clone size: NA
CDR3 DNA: TGTGCCAGCACCGAAAGCGGGACAGGGGTCCTTGGCTACACCTTC
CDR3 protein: CASTESGTGVLGYTF

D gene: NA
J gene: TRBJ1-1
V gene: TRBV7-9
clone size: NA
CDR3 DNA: TGTGCCAGCAGCTCGACAGAGAACACTGAAGCTTTCTTT
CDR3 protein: CASSSTENTEAFF

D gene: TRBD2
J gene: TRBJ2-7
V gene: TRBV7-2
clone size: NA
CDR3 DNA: TGTGCCAGCAGTCGGGACTACAATTCCTACGAGCAGTACTTC
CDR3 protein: CASSRDYNSYEQYF

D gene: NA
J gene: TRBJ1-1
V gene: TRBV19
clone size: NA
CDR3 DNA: TGTGCCAGTAGTATAGGGAGGGCGAACACTGAAGCTTTCTTT
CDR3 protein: CASSIGRANTEAFF

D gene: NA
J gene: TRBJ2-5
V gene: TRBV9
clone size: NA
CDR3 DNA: TGTGCCAGCAGCAGGGGAGCGGGAGAGACCCAGTACTTC
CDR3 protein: CASSRGAGETQYF

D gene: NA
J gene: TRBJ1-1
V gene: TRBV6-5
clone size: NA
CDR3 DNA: TGTGCCAGCAGTTCGACAGAGGCCCAAGCTTTCTTT
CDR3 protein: CASSSTEAQAFF

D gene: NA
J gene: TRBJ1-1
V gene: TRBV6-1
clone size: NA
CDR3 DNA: TGTGCCAGCAGTAAAGGACCGGGCACTGAAGCTTTCTTT
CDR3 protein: CASSKGPGTEAFF

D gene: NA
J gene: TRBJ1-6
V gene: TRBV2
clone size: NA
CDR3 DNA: TGTGCCAGCAGTGAACAGGGTCGGGGGGGCCGATCACCCCTCCACTTT
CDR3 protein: CASSEQGRGGRSPLHF

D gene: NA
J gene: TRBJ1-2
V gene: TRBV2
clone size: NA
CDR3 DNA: TGTGCCAGCAGTGAACCTATGGACTCCGGTGGCTACACCTTC
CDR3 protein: CASSEPMDSGGYTF

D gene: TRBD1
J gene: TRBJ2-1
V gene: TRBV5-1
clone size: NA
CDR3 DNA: TGCGCCAGCAGCCGGGGACAGGGGTTAATGGATGAGCAGTTCTTC
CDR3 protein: CASSRGQGLMDEQFF

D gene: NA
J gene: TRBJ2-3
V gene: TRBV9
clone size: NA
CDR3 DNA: TGTGCCAGCAGCCGCGTTGGCACAGATACGCAGTATTTT
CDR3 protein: CASSRVGTDTQYF

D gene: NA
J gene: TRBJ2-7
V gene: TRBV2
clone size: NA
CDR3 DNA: TGTGCCAGCCGAACAGGTTCCTACGAGCAGTACTTC
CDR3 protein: CASRTGSYEQYF

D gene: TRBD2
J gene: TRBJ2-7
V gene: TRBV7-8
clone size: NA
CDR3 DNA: TGTGCCAGCAGCTCGCTGGGACTAGCCCACTCCTACGAGCAGTACTTC
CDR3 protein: CASSSLGLAHSYEQYF

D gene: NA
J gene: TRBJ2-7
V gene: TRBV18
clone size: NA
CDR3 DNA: TGTGCCAGCTCACGACTGGGCTACGAGCAGTACTTC
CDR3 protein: CASSRLGYEQYF

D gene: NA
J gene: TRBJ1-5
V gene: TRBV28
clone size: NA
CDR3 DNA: TGTGCCAGCAGTTCTGATCAGCCCCAGCATTTT
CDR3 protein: CASSSDQPQHF

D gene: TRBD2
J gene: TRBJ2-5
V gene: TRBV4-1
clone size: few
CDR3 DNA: TGCGCCAGCAGCCACGGCGGGAGGGCCCAAGAGACCCAGTACTTC
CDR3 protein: CASSHGGRAQETQYF

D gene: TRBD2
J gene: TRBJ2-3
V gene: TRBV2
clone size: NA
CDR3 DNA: TGTGCCAGCAGTGAAGCGGGAGGGGTGGATACGCAGTATTTT
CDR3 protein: CASSEAGGVDTQYF

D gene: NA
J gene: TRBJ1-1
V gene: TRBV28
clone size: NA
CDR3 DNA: TGTGCCAGCAGTTTAAGGGGGAGCAACGCTTTCTTT
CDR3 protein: CASSLRGSNAFF